This T cell receptor (beta chain) was found in a study of CD8+ T cells in alopecia areata. V was pared by 5 bases and J by 5 bases, with 12 bases between. Germline-derived CDR1 and CDR2 are GTSNPN and SVGIG (reference sequence). This CDR3 contains 12 residues. RNA extraction and reverse transcription yielded cDNA as sequencing template. The repertoire was sequenced with immunoSEQ multiplex PCR; TCRdb's copy has only in-frame clones and lacks some. Here the sample spans about 120,000 clones, around 56% being singletons. Treatment in this sample: oral pan-JAK inhibitor, 5-10 mg twice daily. As part of sample collection, lesional scalp punch biopsies and peripheral blood were taken from alopecia areata patients.

Sequences were derived from CD4+ T cells sorted from blood, sampled at week 4, from a patient treated with tofacitinib. This receptor was obtained from a human donor with alopecia areata. The V call is TRBV30, the J call TRBJ2-5; a possible D gene is TRBD2 (6 bases). The CDR3 bases are TGTGCCTGGGAACAGAGCGGGGAGACCCAGTACTTC. It encodes CAWEQSGETQYF.